This TCR beta chain was profiled in a study of T cell repertoires in cytomegalovirus infection. Across the whole study: Public TCR beta signatures indicated both CMV infection and matching HLA type.

Germline CDR1 is SGHTA and CDR2 is FQGTGA. CDR3 length: 15 residues. Trimming removed 1 base at V and 0 bases at J, with 8 bases between. This clonotype appeared a few times. Its antigen is currently unknown. TCRdb ran MiXCR on the reads and lists one entry per CDR3 protein. The sample lists approximately 500,000 distinct CDR3 sequences, 10% to 12% occurring once. Study-wide points: Public TCR beta family frequency separated CMV-and-HLA carriers, including in an independent cohort. Clonotypes of TCR beta that were HLA-C-restricted and CMV-specific dominated the ex vivo response.

The chain is built from TRBV7-3 and TRBJ2-3, with a weak D call TRBD2 (6 bases). Input material: PBMCs. This sequence was found in a human donor in good health (CMV status not recorded). Some clones in this sample may be carry-over from other donors' samples. The DNA of the CDR3 is TGTGCCAGCAGCTTAAGCCGGGGGAGCACAGATACGCAGTATTTT. Translated: CASSLSRGSTDTQYF.